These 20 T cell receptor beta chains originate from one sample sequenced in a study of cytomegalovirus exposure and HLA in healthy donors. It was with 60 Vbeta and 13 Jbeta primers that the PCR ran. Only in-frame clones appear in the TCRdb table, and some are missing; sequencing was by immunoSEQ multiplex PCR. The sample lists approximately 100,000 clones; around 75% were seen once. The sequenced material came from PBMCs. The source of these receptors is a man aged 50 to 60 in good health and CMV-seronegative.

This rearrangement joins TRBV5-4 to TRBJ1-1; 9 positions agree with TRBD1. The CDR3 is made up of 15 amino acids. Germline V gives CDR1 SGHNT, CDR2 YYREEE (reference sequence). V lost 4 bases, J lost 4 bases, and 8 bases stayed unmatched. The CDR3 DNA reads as TGTGCCAGCAGCGGGGGGGACAGGGTAAGCACTGAAGCTTTCTTT. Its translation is CASSGGDRVSTEAFF.

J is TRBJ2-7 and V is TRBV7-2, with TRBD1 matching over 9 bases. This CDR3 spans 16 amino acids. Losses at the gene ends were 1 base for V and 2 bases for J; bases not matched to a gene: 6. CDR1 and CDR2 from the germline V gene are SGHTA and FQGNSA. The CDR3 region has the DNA TGTGCCAGCAGCTTAGGGGGGACAGGGAGAGCCTACGAGCAGTACTTC. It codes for CASSLGGTGRAYEQYF.

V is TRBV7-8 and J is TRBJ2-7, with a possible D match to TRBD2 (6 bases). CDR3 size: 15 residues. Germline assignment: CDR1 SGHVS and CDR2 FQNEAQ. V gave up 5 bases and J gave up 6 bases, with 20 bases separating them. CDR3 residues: CASSPINGGTGEQYF. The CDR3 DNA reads TGTGCCAGCAGCCCCATAAATGGAGGGACGGGCGAGCAGTACTTC. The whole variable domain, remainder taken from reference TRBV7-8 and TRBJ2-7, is GAGVSQSPRYKVAKRGQDVALRCDPISGHVSLFWYQQALGQGPEFLTYFQNEAQLDKSGLPSDRFFAERPEGSVSTLKIQRTQQEDSAVYLCASSPINGGTGEQYFGPGTRLTVT.

The CDR3 is CASSLTPGQNNEQFF. CDR3 nucleotide sequence: TGTGCCAGCAGCTTAACGCCGGGACAGAACAATGAGCAGTTCTTC. This chain uses TRBV7-3 with TRBJ2-1, with 7 nucleotides matching TRBD1. V lost 0 bases and J lost 5; bases outside the gene matches: 4. Germline CDR1 reads SGHTA; CDR2 reads FQGTGA. The CDR3 covers 15 residues.

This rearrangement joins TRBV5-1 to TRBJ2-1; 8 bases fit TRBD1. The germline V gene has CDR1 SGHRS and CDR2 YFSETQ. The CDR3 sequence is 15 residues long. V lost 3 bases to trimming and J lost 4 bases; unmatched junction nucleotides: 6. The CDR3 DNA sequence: TGCGCCAGCAGCTCCAGACAGGGGCGTTACAATGAGCAGTTCTTC. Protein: CASSSRQGRYNEQFF.

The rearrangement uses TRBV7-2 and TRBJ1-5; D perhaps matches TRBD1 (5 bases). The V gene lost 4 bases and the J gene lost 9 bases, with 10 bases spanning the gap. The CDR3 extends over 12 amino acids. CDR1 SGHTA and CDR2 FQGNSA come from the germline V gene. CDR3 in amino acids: CASSSSGGPQHF. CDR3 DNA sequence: TGTGCCAGCAGCTCCTCGGGGGGGCCCCAGCATTTT.

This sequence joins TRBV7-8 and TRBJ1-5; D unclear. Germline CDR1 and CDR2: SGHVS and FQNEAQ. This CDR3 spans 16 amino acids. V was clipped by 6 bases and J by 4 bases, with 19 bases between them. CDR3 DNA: TGTGCCAGCAGTTTGCTGCGGGGTACACATAATCAGCCCCAGCATTTT. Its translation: CASSLLRGTHNQPQHF.

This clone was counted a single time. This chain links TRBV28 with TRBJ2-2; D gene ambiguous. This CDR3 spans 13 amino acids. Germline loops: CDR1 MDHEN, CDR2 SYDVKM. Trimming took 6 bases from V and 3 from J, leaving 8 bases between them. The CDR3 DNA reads TGTGCCAGCAGGAGGCCACACACCGGGGAGCTGTTTTTT. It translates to CASRRPHTGELFF.

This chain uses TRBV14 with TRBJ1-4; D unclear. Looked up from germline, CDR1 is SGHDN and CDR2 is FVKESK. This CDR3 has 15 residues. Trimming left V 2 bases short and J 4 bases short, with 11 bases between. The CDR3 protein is CASSQFSGHNEKLFF. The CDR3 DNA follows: TGTGCCAGCAGCCAATTCTCTGGGCATAATGAAAAACTGTTTTTT. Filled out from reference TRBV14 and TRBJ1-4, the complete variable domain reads EAGVTQFPSHSVIEKGQTVTLRCDPISGHDNLYWYRRVMGKEIKFLLHFVKESKQDESGMPNNRFLAERTGGTYSTLKVQPAELEDSGVYFCASSQFSGHNEKLFFGSGTQLSVL.

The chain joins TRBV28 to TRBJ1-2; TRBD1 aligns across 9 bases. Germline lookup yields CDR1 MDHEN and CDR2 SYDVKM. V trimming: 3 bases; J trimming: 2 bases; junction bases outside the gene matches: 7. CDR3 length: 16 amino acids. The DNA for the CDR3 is TGTGCCAGCAGTTTTCGACCACAGGGGGCAAACTATGGCTACACCTTC. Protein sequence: CASSFRPQGANYGYTF.

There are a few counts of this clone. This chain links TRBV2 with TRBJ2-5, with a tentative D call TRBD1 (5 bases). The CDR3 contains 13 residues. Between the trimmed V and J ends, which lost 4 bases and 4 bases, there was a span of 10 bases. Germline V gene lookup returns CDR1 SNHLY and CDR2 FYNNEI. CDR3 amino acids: CASSVRDRETQYF. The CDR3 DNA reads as TGTGCCAGCAGTGTCAGGGATCGAGAGACCCAGTACTTC.

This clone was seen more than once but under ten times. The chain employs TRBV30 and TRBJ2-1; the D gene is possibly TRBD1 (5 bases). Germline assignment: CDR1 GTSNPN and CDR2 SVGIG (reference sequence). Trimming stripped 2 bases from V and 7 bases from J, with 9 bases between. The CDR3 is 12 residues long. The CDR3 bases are TGTGCCTGGAGTACCCAGGGTAATGAGCAGTTCTTC. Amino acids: CAWSTQGNEQFF.

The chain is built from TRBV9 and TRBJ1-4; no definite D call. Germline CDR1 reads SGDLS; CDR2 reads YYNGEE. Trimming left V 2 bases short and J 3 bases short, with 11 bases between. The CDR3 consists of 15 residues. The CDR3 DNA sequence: TGTGCCAGCAGCGTCCTAGGCACGGCTAATGAAAAACTGTTTTTT. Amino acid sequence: CASSVLGTANEKLFF.

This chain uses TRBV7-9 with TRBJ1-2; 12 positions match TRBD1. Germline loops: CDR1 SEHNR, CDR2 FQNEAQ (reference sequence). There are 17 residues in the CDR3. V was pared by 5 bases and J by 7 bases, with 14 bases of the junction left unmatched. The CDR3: CASSQGPGTGGAGGYTF. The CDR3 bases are TGTGCCAGCAGCCAAGGCCCTGGGACAGGGGGCGCGGGTGGCTACACCTTC.

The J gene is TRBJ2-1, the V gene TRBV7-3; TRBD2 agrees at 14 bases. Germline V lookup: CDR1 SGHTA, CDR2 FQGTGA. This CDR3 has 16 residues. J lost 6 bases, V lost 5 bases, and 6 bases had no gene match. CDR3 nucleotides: TGTGCCAGCAGCCGTGTGACTAGCGGGGGGGCCAATGAGCAGTTCTTC. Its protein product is CASSRVTSGGANEQFF.

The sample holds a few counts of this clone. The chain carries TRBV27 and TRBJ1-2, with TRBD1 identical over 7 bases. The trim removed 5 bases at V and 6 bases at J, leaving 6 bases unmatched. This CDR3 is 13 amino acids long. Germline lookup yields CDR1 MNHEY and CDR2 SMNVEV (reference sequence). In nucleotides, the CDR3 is TGTGCCAGCAGTAGTACAGGGGCCAATGGCTACACCTTC. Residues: CASSSTGANGYTF.

The CDR3 spells CASSLHSGSSYEQYF. The CDR3 DNA reads TGTGCCAGCAGCTTGCATAGCGGGAGCTCCTACGAGCAGTACTTC. This chain uses TRBV5-6 with TRBJ2-7; 9 bases are a match to TRBD2. The CDR3 loop spans 15 amino acids. With 1 base clipped from V and 0 bases from J, the junction kept 2 bases outside the gene matches. Germline V lookup: CDR1 SGHDT, CDR2 YYEEEE.

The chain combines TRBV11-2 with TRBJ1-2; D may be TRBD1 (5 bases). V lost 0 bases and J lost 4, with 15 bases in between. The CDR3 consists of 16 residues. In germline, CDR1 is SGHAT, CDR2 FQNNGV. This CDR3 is CASSLDWGGSLYGYTF. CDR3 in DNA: TGTGCCAGCAGCTTAGATTGGGGGGGGAGCCTCTATGGCTACACCTTC.

The DNA for the CDR3 is TGTGCCAGCAGCTTTCTAGCGAGCACAGATACGCAGTATTTT. Translation: CASSFLASTDTQYF. V usage is TRBV5-5 and J usage is TRBJ2-3; possible D gene TRBD2, 6 bases. Trimming removed 2 bases from V and 0 bases from J, with 7 bases in between. CDR3 size: 14 residues. The germline V gene encodes CDR1 SGHKS and CDR2 YYEKEE (reference sequence).

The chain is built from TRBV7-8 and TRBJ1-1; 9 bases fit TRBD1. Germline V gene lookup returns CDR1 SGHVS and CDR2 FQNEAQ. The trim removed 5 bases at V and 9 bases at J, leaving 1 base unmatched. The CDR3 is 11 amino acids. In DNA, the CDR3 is TGTGCCAGCAGCACAGGGGGCAAAGCTTTCTTT. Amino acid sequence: CASSTGGKAFF.